A single sample is the source of the 20 T cell receptor beta chains below, sequenced in a study of cytomegalovirus exposure and HLA in healthy donors (dated by TCRdb to between 2016 and 2019). Library method: the immunoSEQ multiplex PCR assay. TCRdb holds this immuneACCESS table with in-frame rearrangements only. Some clones are missing; in checked studies, unresolved V genes explain under half, and the rest has no known cause. The sample table shows 150,000 to 200,000 clones, and roughly 83% are seen once. The ten largest clones add up to over 1.3% of the sample. The source material was PBMCs. Every receptor here comes from a woman under 30 in good health and CMV-seronegative.

The gene calls are TRBV6-5 and TRBJ1-1, with D tentatively TRBD1 (6 bases). The V and J ends lost 0 bases and 3 bases respectively, with 8 bases between them. CDR3 length equals 14 residues. Germline loops: CDR1 MNHEY, CDR2 SVGAGI. The CDR3: CASSYSAGDTEAFF. DNA of the CDR3: TGTGCCAGCAGTTACTCTGCAGGGGACACTGAAGCTTTCTTT.

The chain couples TRBV11-2 to TRBJ1-3; D may be TRBD1 (5 bases). Germline lookup yields CDR1 SGHAT and CDR2 FQNNGV. V dropped 8 bases and J dropped 1 base, with 15 bases sitting between them. The CDR3 covers 15 residues. The CDR3: CASRRLRGSGNTIYF. The CDR3 coding sequence is TGTGCCAGCCGACGACTTAGGGGATCTGGAAACACCATATATTTT. Supplemented by reference TRBV11-2 and TRBJ1-3, the full variable domain reads EAGVAQSPRYKIIEKRQSVAFWCNPISGHATLYWYQQILGQGPKLLIQFQNNGVVDDSQLPKDRFSAERLKGVDSTLKIQPAKLEDSAVYLCASRRLRGSGNTIYFGEGSWLTVV.

V usage is TRBV5-1 and J usage is TRBJ2-1; no clear D gene. The germline V gene encodes CDR1 SGHRS and CDR2 YFSETQ. Trimming pared 6 bases from V and 1 base from J, leaving 14 bases between. The CDR3 loop spans 15 amino acids. The CDR3 region is CASTNSSASYNEQFF. CDR3 in DNA: TGCGCCAGCACCAACAGCTCCGCTTCCTACAATGAGCAGTTCTTC.

V usage is TRBV18 and J usage is TRBJ2-2; TRBD2 aligns across 8 bases. Per germline, CDR1 KGHSH and CDR2 LQKENI. The CDR3 has 16 amino acids. V trimming: 6 bases; J trimming: 7 bases; junction bases outside the gene matches: 13. CDR3 nucleotide sequence: TGTGCCAGCTCCCTCCCAAGACTAGCGTCCGTCGGGGAGCTGTTTTTT. It specifies CASSLPRLASVGELFF.

This chain links TRBV6-5 with TRBJ1-1, with D perhaps TRBD1 (5 bases). V shed 5 bases and J shed 8 bases, with 15 bases lying between them. Per germline, CDR1 MNHEY and CDR2 SVGAGI. The CDR3 covers 13 residues. CDR3 loop: CASSRQGISEAFF. As DNA, the CDR3 is TGTGCCAGCAGTAGGCAGGGAATATCCGAAGCTTTCTTT.

V gene TRBV9 combines with J gene TRBJ1-1, with 7 bases lining up with TRBD1. Trimming cost V 4 bases and J 4 bases; bases outside gene matches: 7. The CDR3 has 14 residues. Germline CDR1 is SGDLS and CDR2 is YYNGEE. Here the CDR3 reads CASSPPNRGTEAFF. Written as DNA, the CDR3 is TGTGCCAGCAGCCCTCCGAACAGGGGCACTGAAGCTTTCTTT.

This sequence joins TRBV6-5 and TRBJ2-1, with TRBD2 identical over 12 bases. The V gene's germline CDR1 is MNHEY and CDR2 SVGAGI. Germline trimming cut 6 bases from V and 8 bases from J; bases unmatched to any gene: 5. The CDR3 totals 14 residues. The CDR3 spells CASRRTSGTYEQFF. CDR3 DNA: TGTGCCAGCAGAAGGACTAGCGGGACCTATGAGCAGTTCTTC.

V is TRBV27 and J is TRBJ2-3, with TRBD1 as a possible D gene (5 bases). The CDR3 loop spans 16 amino acids. CDR1 and CDR2 from the germline V gene are MNHEY and SMNVEV (reference sequence). Between the trimmed V and J ends, which lost 5 bases and 1 base, there was a span of 16 bases. The CDR3 sequence: CASSPSRDAGTDTQYF. The CDR3, as DNA: TGTGCCAGCAGTCCATCCAGGGATGCAGGCACAGATACGCAGTATTTT.

V and J are TRBV4-1 and TRBJ2-3, with TRBD2 matching over 12 bases. V was pared by 3 bases and J by 1 base, with 2 bases of the junction left unmatched. This CDR3 has 16 residues. The germline V gene encodes CDR1 MGHRA and CDR2 YSYEKL. The CDR3 nucleotides read TGCGCCAGCAGCCATCGGACTAGCGGGGGCACAGATACGCAGTATTTT. Residues: CASSHRTSGGTDTQYF.

This clone was seen a single time. The chain carries TRBV6-1 and TRBJ2-3; D might be TRBD2 (5 bases). This CDR3 region has 12 residues. The V end lost 7 bases, the J end lost 4 bases, and 9 bases lay between the germline ends. The V gene's germline CDR1 is MNHNS and CDR2 SASEGT. The CDR3 DNA sequence: TGTGCCAGCACGGGGTTCGCAGATACGCAGTATTTT. It is translated as CASTGFADTQYF.

This chain joins TRBV9 and TRBJ2-7; D remains unclear. Germline loops: CDR1 SGDLS, CDR2 YYNGEE. CDR3 length equals 14 residues. V lost 0 bases and J 3 bases, leaving 10 bases between the germline ends. As DNA, the CDR3 is TGTGCCAGCAGCGTAGAGGAGCGAAACTACGAGCAGTACTTC. It codes for CASSVEERNYEQYF.

The V gene is TRBV4-1, the J gene TRBJ1-5; TRBD1 agrees at 11 bases. This CDR3 is built from 17 residues. J gave up 2 bases and V 3 bases, and 6 bases lay outside the gene matches. The germline gives CDR1 MGHRA, CDR2 YSYEKL. The CDR3 sequence: CASSQQGQGERNQPQHF. The DNA for the CDR3 is TGCGCCAGCAGCCAGCAGGGACAGGGGGAGCGCAATCAGCCCCAGCATTTT.

The chain has TRBV27 and TRBJ2-5, with D perhaps matching TRBD1 (6 bases). This CDR3 comprises 15 residues. The germline CDR1 and CDR2 sequences are MNHEY and SMNVEV (reference sequence). Trimming removed 7 bases from V and 1 base from J, with 16 bases in between. The CDR3 loop reads CASTTWGRGQETQYF. CDR3 coding DNA: TGTGCCAGCACTACCTGGGGCAGGGGCCAAGAGACCCAGTACTTC.

The chain employs TRBV25-1 and TRBJ2-7; possible D gene TRBD1, 6 bases. Germline CDR1 MGHDK, CDR2 SYGVNS. The CDR3 runs to 16 residues. The ends were cut back, 0 bases at V and 3 bases at J, with 15 bases in the middle. The CDR3 loop reads CASSEYKGGQIYEQYF. The CDR3 DNA reads as TGTGCCAGCAGTGAATATAAAGGCGGACAGATCTACGAGCAGTACTTC.

This rearrangement joins TRBV9 to TRBJ2-1, with D perhaps matching TRBD1 (6 bases). V gave up 0 bases and J gave up 1 base, with 17 bases separating them. The CDR3 sequence is 18 residues long. Germline V gene data show CDR1 as SGDLS and CDR2 as YYNGEE. The DNA of the CDR3 is TGTGCCAGCAGCGTAGTCCCAGGGGACACCTTATCCTACAATGAGCAGTTCTTC. Protein sequence: CASSVVPGDTLSYNEQFF.

This chain uses TRBV29-1 with TRBJ2-1, with 8 bases that match TRBD1. V lost 6 bases, J lost 0 bases, and 4 bases stayed unmatched. Germline V CDR1 and CDR2: SQVTM, ANQGSEA. The CDR3 sequence is 14 residues long. The CDR3 protein is CSVGDRSSYNEQFF. CDR3 bases: TGCAGCGTGGGGGACAGGAGCTCCTACAATGAGCAGTTCTTC.

Comment on this clone: This specimen includes other DNA sequences encoding the same CDR3. The chain couples TRBV6-5 to TRBJ1-2, with TRBD1 matching over 7 bases. Germline assignment: CDR1 MNHEY and CDR2 SVGAGI. The junction had 1 base not matched to a gene; V was cut back by 2 bases and J by 7 bases. The length of the CDR3 is 12 residues. The CDR3: CASSYRQGGYTF. CDR3 in DNA: TGTGCCAGCAGTTACCGACAGGGTGGCTACACCTTC.

The chain couples TRBV6-5 to TRBJ1-1; TRBD1 might be the D (5 bases). With 6 bases removed from V and 6 bases from J, the gap between germline ends came to 20 bases. Germline CDR1 is MNHEY and CDR2 is SVGAGI. The CDR3 sequence is 15 residues long. The chain's CDR3 is CASRPWGVGDPEAFF. The CDR3 nucleotides are TGTGCCAGCAGGCCCTGGGGGGTTGGGGATCCTGAAGCTTTCTTT.

This clone was observed a handful of times. The chain uses TRBV6-5 and TRBJ2-7, with 9 bases aligning to TRBD2. There are 14 residues in the CDR3. CDR1 and CDR2 from the germline V gene are MNHEY and SVGAGI. V lost 5 bases and J lost 2; bases outside the gene matches: 4. The CDR3 protein is CASSPGLATYEQYF. The CDR3 coding sequence is TGTGCCAGCAGTCCGGGACTAGCCACCTACGAGCAGTACTTC.

Remarks on this clone: Other DNA sequences in the same sample also yield this CDR3. This chain connects TRBV11-3 to TRBJ2-1, with 8 bases identical to TRBD1. CDR1 SGHNT and CDR2 YENEEA come from the germline V gene. The CDR3 sequence is 14 residues long. Trimming cost V 5 bases and J 6 bases; bases outside gene matches: 6. In DNA form, the CDR3 reads TGTGCCAGCAGCCCAGGACAGGGAAGCAATGAGCAGTTCTTC. Encoded protein: CASSPGQGSNEQFF.